Sequencing of this T cell receptor (beta chain) was carried out in a study of CD8+ T cells in alopecia areata. At the level of the study: Severity was scored as percentage of affected scalp area in treated patients. Study-wide results and limits: TCR sharing was clearer in mice than between patients, perhaps partly owing to patient HLA diversity.

Sample treatment: oral pan-JAK inhibitor, 5-10 mg twice daily. Researchers took lesional scalp punch biopsies and peripheral blood from people who were alopecia areata patients. About this clone itself: No antigen is known for it. This same CDR3 is encoded by further DNA sequences in the sample.

As the sequencing template, cDNA was produced by extracting RNA and reverse transcribing it. The protocol was immunoSEQ multiplex PCR, while the TCRdb copy is restricted to in-frame clones and leaves out a portion. The profile shows roughly 120,000 clones, roughly 50% of them singletons. Sequenced here: CD8+ T cells sorted from blood, sampled at week 24, from a patient treated with tofacitinib. The clonotype was recovered from a human donor with alopecia areata.

CDR3 nucleotide sequence: TGTGCCTGGAGTGTTACAGGCGACACTGAAGCTTTCTTT. Translation gives CAWSVTGDTEAFF. This chain joins TRBV30 and TRBJ1-1, with D perhaps TRBD1 (5 bases). This CDR3 has 13 residues. Between the trimmed V and J ends, which lost 0 bases and 3 bases, there was a span of 8 bases. Looked up from germline, CDR1 is GTSNPN and CDR2 is SVGIG (reference sequence).